What follows are 2 T cell receptor beta chains derived from one specimen sequenced in a study of blood T cell repertoires in COVID-19. Here immunoSEQ multiplex PCR was the method, and the copy in TCRdb shows in-frame clones only, minus some. The data contain fewer than 350,000 clones, 86% of them seen just once; the ten biggest clones take up approximately 2%. Sequenced input: peripheral blood. These receptors were collected from a woman under 40 who had recovered from COVID-19.

This chain joins TRBV19 and TRBJ2-7; TRBD1 might be the D (5 bases). The CDR3 runs 15 residues. Germline CDR1 LNHDA, CDR2 SQIVND (reference sequence). The V and J ends lost 5 bases and 4 bases respectively, with 18 bases between them. CDR3 residues: CASSSLDRQTYEQYF. In DNA, the CDR3 is TGTGCCAGTAGTTCCCTGGATCGACAGACTTACGAGCAGTACTTC.

The V and J genes are TRBV11-2 and TRBJ1-3; 9 bases align to TRBD1. Germline loops: CDR1 SGHAT, CDR2 FQNNGV. The CDR3 extends over 15 amino acids. The junction had 3 bases not matched to a gene; V was cut back by 4 bases and J by 2 bases. The CDR3 here is CASSSGTGPGNTIYF. The CDR3 DNA is TGTGCCAGCAGCTCAGGGACAGGGCCTGGAAACACCATATATTTT.